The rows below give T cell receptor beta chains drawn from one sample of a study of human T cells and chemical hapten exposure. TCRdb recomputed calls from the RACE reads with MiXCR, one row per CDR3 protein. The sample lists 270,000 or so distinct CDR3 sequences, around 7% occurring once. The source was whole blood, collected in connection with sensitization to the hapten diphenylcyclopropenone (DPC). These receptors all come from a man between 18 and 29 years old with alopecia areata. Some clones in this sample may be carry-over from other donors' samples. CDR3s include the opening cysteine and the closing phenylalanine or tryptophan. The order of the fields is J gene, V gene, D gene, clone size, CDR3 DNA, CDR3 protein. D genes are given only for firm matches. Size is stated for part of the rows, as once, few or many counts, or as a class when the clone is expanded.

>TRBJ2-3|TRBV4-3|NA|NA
TGCGCCAGCAGCCAAGATGTCGATCCGGACGGGGCGCAGTATTTT
CASSQDVDPDGAQYF
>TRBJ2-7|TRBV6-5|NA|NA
TGTGCCAGCAGTCCAACCGGGACGGGAGCCTACGAGCAGTACTTC
CASSPTGTGAYEQYF
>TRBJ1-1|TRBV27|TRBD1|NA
TGTGCCAGCAGTTTATCACCCTACAGGGGGCTGGACACTGAAGCTTTCTTT
CASSLSPYRGLDTEAFF
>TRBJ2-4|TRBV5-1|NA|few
TGCGCCAGCAGCCCATCCCCCAGGGGAACCAAAAACATTCAGTACTTC
CASSPSPRGTKNIQYF
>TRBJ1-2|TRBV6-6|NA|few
TGTGCCAGCAGCCTCCCGGGCAGGGGTAACTATGGCTACACCTTC
CASSLPGRGNYGYTF
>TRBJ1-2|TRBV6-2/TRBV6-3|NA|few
TGTGCCAGCAGTAATTCAGGGTCGGGCGGCTACACCTTC
CASSNSGSGGYTF
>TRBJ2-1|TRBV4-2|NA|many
TGTGCCAGCAGCCAAGCTGCGGTGACAGGGAGGCTTGAGCAGTTCTTC
CASSQAAVTGRLEQFF
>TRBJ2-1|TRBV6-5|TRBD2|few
TGTGCCAGCAGTCGACTAGCGGGAAATGAGCAGTTCTTC
CASSRLAGNEQFF
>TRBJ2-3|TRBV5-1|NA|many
TGCGCCAGCAACGAGGGGAGAAGCACAGATACGCAGTATTTT
CASNEGRSTDTQYF
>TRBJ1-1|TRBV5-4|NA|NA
TGTGCCAGCAGCTTGGGCCTTACGGGCACTGAAGCTTTCTTT
CASSLGLTGTEAFF
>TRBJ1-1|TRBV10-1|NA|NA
TGCGCCAGCAAGGCGGACATGGGCACTGAAGCTTTCTTT
CASKADMGTEAFF
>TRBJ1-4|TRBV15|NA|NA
TGTGCCACCAGCAGAGGGTGGGCGTTGGAAAAACTGTTTTTT
CATSRGWALEKLFF
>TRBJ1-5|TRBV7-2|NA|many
TGTGCCAGCAGCTCTGCAGGGTACAATCAGCCCCAGCATTTT
CASSSAGYNQPQHF
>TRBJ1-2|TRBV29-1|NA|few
TGCAGCGTTGCGTTAGGGCAGTTCTATGGCTACACCTTC
CSVALGQFYGYTF
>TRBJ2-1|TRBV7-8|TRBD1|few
TGTGCCAGCAGCCCAGACAGGGGAAAAAATGAGCAGTTCTTC
CASSPDRGKNEQFF
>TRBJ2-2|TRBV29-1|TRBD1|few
TGCAGCGTTGAAGATATTGGACAGGGGGCGGTCGGGGAGCTGTTTTTT
CSVEDIGQGAVGELFF
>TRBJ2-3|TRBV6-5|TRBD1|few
TGTGCCAGCAGTTACCGGGGGGACAGGGGAAACACAGATACGCAGTATTTT
CASSYRGDRGNTDTQYF